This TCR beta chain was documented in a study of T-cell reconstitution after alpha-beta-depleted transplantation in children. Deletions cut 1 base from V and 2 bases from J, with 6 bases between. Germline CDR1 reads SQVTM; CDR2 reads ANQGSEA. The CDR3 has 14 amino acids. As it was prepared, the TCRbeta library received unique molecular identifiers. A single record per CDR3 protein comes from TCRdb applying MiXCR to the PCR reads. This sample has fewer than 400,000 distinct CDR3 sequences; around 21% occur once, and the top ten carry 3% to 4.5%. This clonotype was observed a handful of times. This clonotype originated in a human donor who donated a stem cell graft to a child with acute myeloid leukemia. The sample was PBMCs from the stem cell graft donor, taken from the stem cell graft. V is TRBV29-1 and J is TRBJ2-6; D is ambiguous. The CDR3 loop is CSVEVGPGANVLTF. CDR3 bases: TGCAGCGTTGAAGTCGGACCTGGGGCCAACGTCCTGACTTTC.